This TCR beta chain was observed in a study of cytomegalovirus exposure and HLA in healthy donors. The PCR was carried out with 60 Vbeta primers and 13 Jbeta primers. Measured with immunoSEQ multiplex PCR; TCRdb has only the in-frame clones, and not every one. The sample has some 180,000 clones, around 80% seen once. In regard to this clone: The target antigen is unknown.

Findings of the study overall: From TCR beta sequences, most subjects' HLA-A and HLA-B alleles were reportedly predicted accurately. In an earlier analysis, in 587 donors, most V segments appeared productive either ~87% or ~30% of the time. Sequencing likely caused a cluster of highly shared sequence variants. Altogether, some 160 TCR beta chains were recorded as cytomegalovirus-associated.

Germline CDR1 GTSNPN, CDR2 SVGIG (reference sequence). This CDR3 has 15 amino acids. V lost 1 base and J lost 3; bases outside the gene matches: 5. The TCR comes from a woman in her sixties in good health and CMV-seropositive. This chain connects TRBV30 to TRBJ2-3; 9 bases line up with TRBD2. Sequences were obtained from PBMCs. The CDR3 sequence: CAWSGAGGLTDTQYF. The CDR3 DNA follows: TGTGCCTGGAGTGGGGCGGGGGGGCTTACAGATACGCAGTATTTT.